This TCR beta chain was obtained from a study of control samples from healthy donors and cancer patients. The V end was cut by 2 bases, the J end by 1 base, with 9 bases between. CDR3 size: 14 residues. Per germline, CDR1 SGHRS and CDR2 YFSETQ. This clone was detected once. Data came from immunoSEQ multiplex PCR; TCRdb stores just in-frame clones and leaves some out. This repertoire shows tens of thousands of clones, about 75% found once; its top ten account for approximately 17%. This sequence originates from a male donor with melanoma. V is TRBV5-1 and J is TRBJ2-5; possibly TRBD1 for D (5 bases). The sequencing input was formalin-fixed, paraffin-embedded tissue. The CDR3 DNA reads TGCGCCAGCAGCTTCGACAGAATCCAAGAGACCCAGTACTTC. It specifies CASSFDRIQETQYF.